What follows are 8 T cell receptor beta chains derived from one specimen sequenced in a study of T cells in Graves' hyperthyroidism and ophthalmopathy. Authors of the study amplified TCR beta CDR3 regions from RNA transcripts. First-round RT-PCR targeting the TCR CDR3 was performed with the HTBI primer set. A single record per CDR3 protein comes from TCRdb applying MiXCR to the multiplex PCR reads. This sample has about 400,000 distinct CDR3 sequences, with approximately 13% found just once. Sample: blood. These receptor sequences come from a woman aged 18-29 years with Graves' hyperthyroidism.

This clonotype was observed a few times. V usage is TRBV9 and J usage is TRBJ1-5; D remains ambiguous. In germline, CDR1 is SGDLS, CDR2 YYNGEE. Trimming removed 0 bases from V and 3 bases from J, with 7 bases in between. This CDR3 is built from 14 residues. CDR3 sequence reads: CASSVGGYNQPQHF. The CDR3 nucleotides are TGTGCCAGCAGCGTAGGGGGTTACAATCAGCCCCAGCATTTT.

This clonotype occurred many times. Its ends do not fully match the called genes, so a read error is possible. The chain combines TRBV5-1 with TRBJ2-7; D remains unclear. The CDR3 has 12 amino acids. Germline CDR1 SGHRS, CDR2 YFSETQ. The DNA for the CDR3 is TGTGCCAGCAGCTCAAATTCCTACGAGCAGTACTTC. Its protein product is CASSSNSYEQYF.

The chain is built from TRBV5-6 and TRBJ2-5; perhaps TRBD2 as D (5 bases). Germline CDR1 reads SGHDT; CDR2 reads YYEEEE. The V gene lost 4 bases and the J gene lost 5 bases, with 12 bases spanning the gap. The CDR3 contains 13 residues. The CDR3 here is CASSRPGVETQYF. As DNA, the CDR3 is TGTGCCAGCAGCCGACCCGGGGTCGAGACCCAGTACTTC.

The J gene is TRBJ2-1, the V gene TRBV5-6; 7 positions match TRBD2. Germline assignment: CDR1 SGHDT and CDR2 YYEEEE. CDR3 length: 18 residues. Unmatched junction bases numbered 16, after V lost 4 bases and J lost 3 bases. This CDR3 is CASSPRARRASGYNEQFF. CDR3 nucleotides: TGTGCCAGCAGCCCTAGGGCCCGCCGGGCTAGCGGCTACAATGAGCAGTTCTTC.

This clonotype came up a few times. The rearrangement joins TRBV6-2 or TRBV6-3 to TRBJ2-7, with D tentatively TRBD1 (5 bases). The V end was cut by 4 bases, the J end by 0 bases, with 13 bases between. CDR1 and CDR2 (germline): MNHEY, SVGEGT. The CDR3 contains 15 residues. The CDR3 DNA reads as TGTGCCAGCAGTTCCAGGGCGAGGAGCTCCTACGAGCAGTACTTC. Encoded protein: CASSSRARSSYEQYF.

The rearrangement joins TRBV9 to TRBJ1-6, with D unresolved. The CDR3 runs to 13 residues. Germline values: CDR1 SGDLS, CDR2 YYNGEE. V was shortened by 0 bases and J by 6 bases, with 4 bases between the two germline ends. CDR3 protein: CASSVGSNSPLHF. CDR3 nucleotides: TGTGCCAGCAGCGTAGGGAGTAATTCACCCCTCCACTTT.

This clonotype was detected ten times or more. The chain joins TRBV28 to TRBJ1-1; tentatively, D is TRBD1 (5 bases). The V gene's germline CDR1 is MDHEN and CDR2 SYDVKM. V shed 3 bases and J shed 4 bases, with 9 bases lying between them. The CDR3 runs 13 residues. In DNA form, the CDR3 reads TGTGCCAGCAGTTTGACAGAAGCCACTGAAGCTTTCTTT. Translated, it gives CASSLTEATEAFF.

This chain links TRBV11-3 with TRBJ2-1, with D unclear. Germline V gives CDR1 SGHNT, CDR2 YENEEA. The length of the CDR3 is 14 residues. V shed 5 bases and J shed 8 bases, with 16 bases lying between them. The CDR3 protein is CASSHTDRSDEQFF. The CDR3, as DNA: TGTGCCAGCAGCCATACAGACCGGAGTGATGAGCAGTTCTTC. The whole variable domain, remainder taken from reference TRBV11-3 and TRBJ2-1, is EAGVVQSPRYKIIEKKQPVAFWCNPISGHNTLYWYLQNLGQGPELLIRYENEEAVDDSQLPKDRFSAERLKGVDSTLKIQPAELGDSAVYLCASSHTDRSDEQFFGPGTRLTVL.